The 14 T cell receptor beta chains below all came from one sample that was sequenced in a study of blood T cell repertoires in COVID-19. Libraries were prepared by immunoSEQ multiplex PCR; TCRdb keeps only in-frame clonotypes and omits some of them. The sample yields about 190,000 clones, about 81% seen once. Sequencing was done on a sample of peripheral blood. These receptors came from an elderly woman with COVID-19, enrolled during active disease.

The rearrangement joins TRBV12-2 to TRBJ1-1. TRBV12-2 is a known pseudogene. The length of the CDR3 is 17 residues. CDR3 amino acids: CASRLGLRNFSNTEAFF. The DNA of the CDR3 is TGTGCAAGTCGCTTAGGTTTGAGGAACTTTTCCAACACTGAAGCTTTCTTT.

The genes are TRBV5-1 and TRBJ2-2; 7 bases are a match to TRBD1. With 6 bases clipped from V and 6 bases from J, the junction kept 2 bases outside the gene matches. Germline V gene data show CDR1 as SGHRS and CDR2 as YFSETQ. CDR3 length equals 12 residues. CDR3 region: CASTDRAGELFF. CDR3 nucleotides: TGCGCCAGCACCGACAGGGCCGGGGAGCTGTTTTTT.

The CDR3 DNA follows: TGTGCCAGCAGCTTGGATGTGGAACTACAGGGTTCCCGACCCCTCCACTTT. Translating gives CASSLDVELQGSRPLHF. The chain uses TRBV5-8 and TRBJ1-6; D is possibly TRBD1 (6 bases). This CDR3 is 17 amino acids long. V was trimmed by 0 bases and J by 12 bases, leaving 22 bases between them. CDR1 and CDR2 (germline): SGHTS, YDEGEE.

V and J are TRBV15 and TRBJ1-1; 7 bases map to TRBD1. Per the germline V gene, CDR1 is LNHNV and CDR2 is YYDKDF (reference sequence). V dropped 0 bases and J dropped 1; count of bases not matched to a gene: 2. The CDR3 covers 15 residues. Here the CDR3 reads CATSRDQGGNTEAFF. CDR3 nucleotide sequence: TGTGCCACCAGCAGAGATCAGGGGGGGAACACTGAAGCTTTCTTT. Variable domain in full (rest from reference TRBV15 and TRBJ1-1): DAMVIQNPRYQVTQFGKPVTLSCSQTLNHNVMYWYQQKSSQAPKLLFHYYDKDFNNEADTPDNFQSRRPNTSFCFLDIRSPGLGDTAMYLCATSRDQGGNTEAFFGQGTRLTVV.

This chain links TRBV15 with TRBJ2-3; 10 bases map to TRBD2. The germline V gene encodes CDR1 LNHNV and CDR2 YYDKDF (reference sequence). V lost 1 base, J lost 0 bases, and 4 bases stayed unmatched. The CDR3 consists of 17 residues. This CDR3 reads CATSRGLAGESTDTQYF. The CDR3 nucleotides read TGTGCCACCAGCAGAGGGCTAGCGGGGGAGAGCACAGATACGCAGTATTTT. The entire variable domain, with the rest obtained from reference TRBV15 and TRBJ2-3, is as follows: DAMVIQNPRYQVTQFGKPVTLSCSQTLNHNVMYWYQQKSSQAPKLLFHYYDKDFNNEADTPDNFQSRRPNTSFCFLDIRSPGLGDTAMYLCATSRGLAGESTDTQYFGPGTRLTVL.

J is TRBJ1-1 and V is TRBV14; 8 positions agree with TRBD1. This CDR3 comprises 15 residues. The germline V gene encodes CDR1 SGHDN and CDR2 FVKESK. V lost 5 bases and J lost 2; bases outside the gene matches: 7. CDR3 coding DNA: TGTGCCAGCAGCTCTCGGACAGGGTACAACACTGAAGCTTTCTTT. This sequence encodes CASSSRTGYNTEAFF.

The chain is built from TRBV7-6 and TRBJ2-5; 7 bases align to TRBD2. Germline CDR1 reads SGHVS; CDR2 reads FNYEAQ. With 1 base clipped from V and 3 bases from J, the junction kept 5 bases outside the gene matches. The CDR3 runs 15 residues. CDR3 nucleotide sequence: TGTGCCAGCAGCTTAGGGGGGGGACTAAAAGAGACCCAGTACTTC. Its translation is CASSLGGGLKETQYF.

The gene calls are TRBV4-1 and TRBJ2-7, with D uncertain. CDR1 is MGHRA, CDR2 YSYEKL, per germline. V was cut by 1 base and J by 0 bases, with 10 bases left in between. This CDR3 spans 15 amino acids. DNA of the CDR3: TGCGCCAGCAGCCAAGGGTCACTTCCCTCCTACGAGCAGTACTTC. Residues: CASSQGSLPSYEQYF.

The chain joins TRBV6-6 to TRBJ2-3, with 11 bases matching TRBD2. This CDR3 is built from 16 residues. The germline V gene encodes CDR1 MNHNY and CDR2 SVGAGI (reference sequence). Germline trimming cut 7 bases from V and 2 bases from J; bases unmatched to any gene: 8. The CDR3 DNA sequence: TGTGCCAGCAACTCCCGGGGACTAGCGGCCACAGATACGCAGTATTTT. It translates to CASNSRGLAATDTQYF.

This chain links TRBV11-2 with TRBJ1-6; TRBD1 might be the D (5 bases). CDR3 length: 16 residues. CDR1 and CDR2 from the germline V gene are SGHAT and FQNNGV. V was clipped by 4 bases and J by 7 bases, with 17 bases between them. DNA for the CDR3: TGTGCCAGCAGCTCCCGTGACGGGGGAAGCAATTCACCCCTCCACTTT. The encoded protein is CASSSRDGGSNSPLHF.

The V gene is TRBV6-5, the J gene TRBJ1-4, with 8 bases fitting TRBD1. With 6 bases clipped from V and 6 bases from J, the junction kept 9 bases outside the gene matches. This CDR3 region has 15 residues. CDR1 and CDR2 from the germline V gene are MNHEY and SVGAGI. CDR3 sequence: CASRSGGQADEKLFF. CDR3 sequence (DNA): TGTGCCAGCAGATCCGGGGGACAGGCTGATGAAAAACTGTTTTTT.

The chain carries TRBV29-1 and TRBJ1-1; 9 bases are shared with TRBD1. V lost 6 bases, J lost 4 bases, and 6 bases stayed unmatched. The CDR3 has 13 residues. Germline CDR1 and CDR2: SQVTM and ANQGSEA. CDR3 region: CSVRDRESTEAFF. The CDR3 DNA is TGCAGCGTGAGGGACAGGGAAAGCACTGAAGCTTTCTTT.

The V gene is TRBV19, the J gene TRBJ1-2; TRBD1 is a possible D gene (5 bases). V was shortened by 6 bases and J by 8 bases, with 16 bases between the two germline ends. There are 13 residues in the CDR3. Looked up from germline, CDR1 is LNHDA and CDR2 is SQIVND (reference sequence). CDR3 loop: CASRTDTKSGYTF. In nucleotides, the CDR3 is TGTGCCAGTAGGACGGACACTAAGTCGGGCTACACCTTC.

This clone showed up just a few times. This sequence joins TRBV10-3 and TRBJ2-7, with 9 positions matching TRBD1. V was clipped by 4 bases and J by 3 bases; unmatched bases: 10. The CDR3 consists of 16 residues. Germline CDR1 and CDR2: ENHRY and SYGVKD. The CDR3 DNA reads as TGTGCCATCAGTGCCACCCGGGGACAGGGTGACTACGAGCAGTACTTC. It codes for CAISATRGQGDYEQYF.